Included here is one TCR beta chain sequence, with context. Per the authors' pipeline: By means of reference gene primer amplification, nucleated cell counts were estimated. Sequencing used immunoSEQ multiplex PCR; TCRdb keeps in-frame clones, though not all of them. That table supplies the V and J calls and clone size; D and trimming were determined from the DNA. This sample has hundreds of thousands of clones; roughly 85% occur once, and the top ten carry 4.5% to 5.5%. This entry is derived from a study of blood T cell repertoires in COVID-19. As for the study in general: The origin of the acute and convalescent COVID-19 samples was the United States, Italy and Spain. In each case, the material was cDNA or gDNA derived from T cells, B-cell-depleted T cells, or PBMCs.

Germline CDR1 and CDR2: SGHNT and YYREEE (reference sequence). This CDR3 comprises 15 residues. Trimming shortened V by 4 bases and J by 1 base, and 14 bases separated the two germline ends. V and J are TRBV5-4 and TRBJ1-1; D is possibly TRBD1 (5 bases). The TCR originated in a man aged 45 to 65 with active or convalescent COVID-19. The sequencing input was peripheral blood. CDR3 nucleotides: TGTGCCAGCAGCCCCCAAGGACAACGGAACACTGAAGCTTTCTTT. Translating gives CASSPQGQRNTEAFF.